The TCR beta chain described here comes from a study of cytotoxic CD8 clonotypes in ibrutinib-treated CLL. Overall study: Responses: around 25 partial, 2 complete; after median around 64 months, roughly 14 stayed remitted, roughly 12 progressed. Study outcomes and limitations: Circulating CD8+ T-cell counts were tracked by baseline clonality, which exceeded that of age-matched healthy donors.

The germline V and J ends were trimmed by 3 bases and 2 bases, with 6 bases remaining between them. There are 13 residues in the CDR3. The germline gives CDR1 LNHDA, CDR2 SQIVND (reference sequence). To note about this clone: What it binds is unknown.

Sequencing sought depths of 1 in 200,000 to 1 in 1 million T cells. The protocol was immunoSEQ multiplex PCR, while the TCRdb copy is restricted to in-frame clones and leaves out a portion. The table has approximately 91,000 clones, 79% seen once. This chain joins TRBV19 and TRBJ2-3; D uncertain. The specimen comprised PBMCs, sampled after 12 months of ibrutinib treatment. The clonotype comes from a human donor with chronic lymphocytic leukemia. The CDR3 spells CASSMGSTDTQYF. CDR3 in DNA: TGTGCCAGTAGTATGGGGTCCACAGATACGCAGTATTTT.